What follows is one T cell receptor beta chain and its context. Produced via immunoSEQ multiplex PCR; TCRdb's table is partial and in-frame only. The profile covers some 660,000 clones, with about 87% appearing a single time and under 0.01% taken by the ten largest. This record belongs to a study of shared T cell receptors in the human thymus. V was clipped by 3 bases and J by 8 bases; unmatched bases: 12. The CDR3 runs to 16 residues. The germline V gene has CDR1 SGHDT and CDR2 YYEEEE. The sample was also linked to a second study, of human thymus T cells.

Sequencing was carried out using thymocytes. This TCR derives from a boy under two years old with a congenital heart defect. The chain uses TRBV5-6 and TRBJ2-1; TRBD1 agrees at 9 bases. CDR3 residues: CASSCHPGQGSHEQFF. The CDR3 DNA reads as TGTGCCAGCAGCTGCCACCCGGGACAGGGTTCCCATGAGCAGTTCTTC.